One and the same sample provided the 15 T cell receptor beta chains below, sequenced in a study of a mutant IDH1 vaccine in newly diagnosed glioma. Profiled with immunoSEQ multiplex PCR; TCRdb holds only in-frame clones, not every one. The data hold 25,000 to 35,000 clones, with around 80% observed a single time. This sample's time point: baseline, week 1 (first vaccination visit). Indicated treatment: pre-vaccination baseline after standard-of-care therapy. The sample consisted of PBMCs, taken from a glioma patient treated with radiotherapy, temozolomide or both. These receptors originate from a man aged 25-45 years with glioma.

The chain joins TRBV13 to TRBJ2-3; D unresolved. Trimming stripped 5 bases from V and 2 bases from J, with 8 bases between. The germline V gene encodes CDR1 PRHDT and CDR2 FYEKMQ (reference sequence). The CDR3 covers 13 residues. For the CDR3, the DNA is TGTGCCAGCAGCCTCTATCCCACAGATACGCAGTATTTT. Residues: CASSLYPTDTQYF.

In this sample, this clone turned up once. The V gene is TRBV4-3, the J gene TRBJ1-4, with D maybe TRBD1 (6 bases). Trimming stripped 0 bases from V and 7 bases from J, with 18 bases between. Per the germline V gene, CDR1 is LGHNA and CDR2 is YSLEER. The CDR3 is 17 amino acids. As DNA, the CDR3 is TGCGCCAGCAGCCAAGATCTATGGCGGGGGCGAAGTGAAAAACTGTTTTTT. As protein: CASSQDLWRGRSEKLFF.

The chain combines TRBV30 with TRBJ1-5, with 8 positions matching TRBD1. From germline, CDR1 is GTSNPN and CDR2 SVGIG (reference sequence). CDR3 length equals 15 residues. J lost 6 bases, V lost 3 bases, and 10 bases had no gene match. The CDR3 spells CAWRDGQGRTQPQHF. As DNA, the CDR3 is TGTGCCTGGAGAGATGGACAGGGTAGGACTCAGCCCCAGCATTTT.

The J gene is TRBJ2-6, the V gene TRBV9; D is undetermined. This CDR3 has 15 residues. CDR1 and CDR2 from the germline V gene are SGDLS and YYNGEE. V lost 3 bases to trimming and J lost 0 bases, with 7 bases between them. CDR3 residues: CASSEYSSGANVLTF. Here the CDR3 DNA reads TGTGCCAGCAGCGAGTACAGCTCTGGGGCCAACGTCCTGACTTTC.

The chain uses TRBV4-2 and TRBJ2-1; a possible D gene is TRBD1 (6 bases). The germline V gene encodes CDR1 LGHNA and CDR2 YNFKEQ. Trimming stripped 4 bases from V and 6 bases from J, with 10 bases between. This CDR3 has 13 residues. Here the CDR3 reads CASSPGQTNEQFF. CDR3 bases: TGTGCCAGCAGCCCAGGACAGACCAATGAGCAGTTCTTC.

This clone was observed a handful of times. The chain recombines TRBV28 with TRBJ1-4, with 8 nucleotides matching TRBD1. Germline V lookup: CDR1 MDHEN, CDR2 SYDVKM. V was clipped by 7 bases and J by 9 bases; unmatched bases: 7. The CDR3 is 13 amino acids. DNA for the CDR3: TGTGCCAGCAACTCAGGGGGCTCTCAAAAACTGTTTTTT. It encodes CASNSGGSQKLFF.

The chain has TRBV30 and TRBJ1-2; D remains ambiguous. Germline assignment: CDR1 GTSNPN and CDR2 SVGIG (reference sequence). Between the trimmed V and J ends, which lost 1 base and 1 base, there was a span of 10 bases. This CDR3 is built from 14 residues. The CDR3 nucleotides are TGTGCCTGGAGTGGGGAGACCGGTAACTATGGCTACACCTTC. It yields the protein CAWSGETGNYGYTF.

V gene TRBV4-3 combines with J gene TRBJ1-2; 8 nucleotides agree with TRBD1. The CDR3 is 15 residues long. Germline V gene sequence: CDR1 LGHNA, CDR2 YSLEER. V lost 0 bases and J lost 4; bases outside the gene matches: 4. The chain's CDR3 is CASSQERQGFYGYTF. The CDR3 coding sequence is TGCGCCAGCAGCCAAGAACGACAGGGGTTCTATGGCTACACCTTC.

This chain joins TRBV5-4 and TRBJ1-1; 10 positions match TRBD1. Germline trimming cut 4 bases from V and 2 bases from J; bases unmatched to any gene: 11. CDR3 size: 17 residues. Germline V gene lookup returns CDR1 SGHNT and CDR2 YYREEE (reference sequence). The CDR3 bases are TGTGCCAGCAGCCCGCAGGTAGGGACAGGGGTTAACACTGAAGCTTTCTTT. Residues: CASSPQVGTGVNTEAFF.

The chain couples TRBV30 to TRBJ1-3, with D hard to call. Per the germline V gene, CDR1 is GTSNPN and CDR2 is SVGIG (reference sequence). V was clipped by 0 bases and J by 1 base, with 4 bases between them. CDR3 length: 13 residues. The CDR3 DNA sequence: TGTGCCTGGAGTGTATGGTCTGGAAACACCATATATTTT. Residues: CAWSVWSGNTIYF.

This chain connects TRBV6-4 to TRBJ2-1, with 16 nucleotides matching TRBD2. Losses at the gene ends were 4 bases for V and 8 bases for J; bases not matched to a gene: 2. CDR1 and CDR2 from the germline V gene are MRHNA and SNTAGT. The length of the CDR3 is 15 residues. DNA of the CDR3: TGTGCCAGCAGTGCGGGACTAGCGGGGGGGCATGAGCAGTTCTTC. Protein sequence: CASSAGLAGGHEQFF.

The chain recombines TRBV29-1 with TRBJ2-2, with a weak D call TRBD1 (6 bases). The germline V and J ends were trimmed by 5 bases and 3 bases, with 10 bases remaining between them. This CDR3 contains 13 residues. The germline V gene has CDR1 SQVTM and CDR2 ANQGSEA. The CDR3 nucleotides are TGCAGCGTTAAGGACAGTTACACCGGGGAGCTGTTTTTT. Translation: CSVKDSYTGELFF.

This chain uses TRBV25-1 with TRBJ1-1; maybe TRBD1 (5 bases). Germline CDR1 and CDR2: MGHDK and SYGVNS. CDR3 size: 13 residues. V was trimmed by 7 bases and J by 5 bases, leaving 14 bases between them. For the CDR3, the DNA is TGTGCCAGCATAGATTCCGGGGGGACTGAAGCTTTCTTT. This codes for CASIDSGGTEAFF.

The chain carries TRBV2 and TRBJ2-7; 7 nucleotides align to TRBD1. J lost 2 bases, V lost 5 bases, and 3 bases had no gene match. The CDR3 is 13 amino acids. Germline-derived CDR1 and CDR2 are SNHLY and FYNNEI. CDR3: CASSWDRAYEQYF. CDR3 DNA sequence: TGTGCCAGCAGTTGGGACAGAGCCTACGAGCAGTACTTC.

The V and J genes are TRBV4-1 and TRBJ2-7, with 11 bases aligning to TRBD1. With V trimmed by 5 bases and J by 6 bases, 6 bases remained unmatched. The germline V gene encodes CDR1 MGHRA and CDR2 YSYEKL. The CDR3 totals 14 residues. For the CDR3, the DNA is TGCGCCAGCAGCGTTCGGACAGGGGGCGGCGAGCAGTACTTC. This codes for CASSVRTGGGEQYF.